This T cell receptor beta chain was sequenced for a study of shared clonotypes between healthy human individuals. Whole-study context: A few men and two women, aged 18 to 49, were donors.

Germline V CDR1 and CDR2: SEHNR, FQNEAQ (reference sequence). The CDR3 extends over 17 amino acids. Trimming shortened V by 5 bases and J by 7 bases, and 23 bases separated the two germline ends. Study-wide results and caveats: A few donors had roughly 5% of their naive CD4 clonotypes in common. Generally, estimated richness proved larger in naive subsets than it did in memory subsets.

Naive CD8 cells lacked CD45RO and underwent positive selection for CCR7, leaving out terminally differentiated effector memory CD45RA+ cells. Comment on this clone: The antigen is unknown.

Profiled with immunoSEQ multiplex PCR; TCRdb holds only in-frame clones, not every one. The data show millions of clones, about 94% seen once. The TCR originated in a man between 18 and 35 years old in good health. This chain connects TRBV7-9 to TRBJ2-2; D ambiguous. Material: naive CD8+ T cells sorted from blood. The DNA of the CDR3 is TGTGCCAGCAGCCCAGGCGGAGAGGCCCCCAAGGACGGGGAGCTGTTTTTT. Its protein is CASSPGGEAPKDGELFF.